One and the same sample provided the 14 T cell receptor beta chains below, sequenced in a study of T-cell reconstitution after alpha-beta-depleted transplantation in children. The library targeted TCRbeta and was prepared with unique molecular identifiers. Each CDR3 protein gets one entry after TCRdb re-called the PCR reads with MiXCR. The sample has 190,000 or so distinct CDR3 sequences, 5% to 6.5% seen once. Sequencing used PBMCs, obtained before TCRalphabeta/CD19-depleted stem cell transplant. These TCRs come from a girl under two years old with combined immunodeficiency, due to receive a stem cell transplant.

This rearrangement joins TRBV7-8 to TRBJ2-3; 13 bases match TRBD2. Trimming cost V 4 bases and J 6 bases; bases outside gene matches: 7. Germline CDR1 SGHVS, CDR2 FQNEAQ. CDR3 length equals 16 residues. This CDR3 is CASSSTSGRGADTQYF. DNA of the CDR3: TGTGCCAGCAGCTCTACTAGCGGGAGGGGGGCGGATACGCAGTATTTT.

This clonotype was observed many times. The chain is built from TRBV29-1 and TRBJ1-2; no definite D call. There are 12 residues in the CDR3. The germline V gene has CDR1 SQVTM and CDR2 ANQGSEA. Trimming pared 0 bases from V and 5 bases from J, leaving 7 bases between. The CDR3 reads CSVEDNSYGYTF. CDR3 sequence (DNA): TGCAGCGTTGAAGACAACTCATATGGCTACACCTTC.

CDR3 region: CASIPRTSITDTQYF. CDR3 coding DNA: TGTGCCAGCATCCCACGGACTAGCATCACAGATACGCAGTATTTT. This sequence joins TRBV5-8 and TRBJ2-3; 8 nucleotides match TRBD2. J gave up 2 bases and V 6 bases, and 8 bases lay outside the gene matches. The CDR3 is 15 amino acids. Germline CDR1 SGHTS, CDR2 YDEGEE.

The table lists this clonotype with many counts. This chain uses TRBV29-1 with TRBJ2-2; D possibly uses TRBD1 or TRBD2 (5 bases each). The CDR3 runs to 13 residues. V dropped 4 bases and J dropped 7 bases, with 13 bases sitting between them. Germline V gives CDR1 SQVTM, CDR2 ANQGSEA. CDR3 region: CSVAHRGSGELFF. The CDR3 nucleotides read TGCAGCGTTGCACACCGGGGCAGCGGGGAGCTGTTTTTT.

This clonotype was seen many times. DNA of the CDR3: TGTGCCAGCAGCTTAAGGAACGGGGAGCTGTTTTTT. This encodes CASSLRNGELFF. This chain uses TRBV7-2 with TRBJ2-2; D not certain. V shed 2 bases and J shed 7 bases, with 5 bases lying between them. This CDR3 is built from 12 residues. In germline, CDR1 is SGHTA, CDR2 FQGNSA. The full variable domain, with the rest looked up from reference TRBV7-2 and TRBJ2-2, is GAGVSQSPSNKVTEKGKDVELRCDPISGHTALYWYRQSLGQGLEFLIYFQGNSAPDKSGLPSDRFSAERTGGSVSTLTIQRTQQEDSAVYLCASSLRNGELFFGEGSRLTVL.

This clonotype occurred many times. The CDR3 spells CASSRGGRTDTQYF. The CDR3 DNA sequence: TGTGCCAGCAGTCGCGGGGGACGCACAGATACGCAGTATTTT. The V call is TRBV12-3 or TRBV12-4, the J call TRBJ2-3, with 7 bases matching TRBD2. This CDR3 comprises 14 residues. Trimming removed 5 bases from V and 1 base from J; junction bases left unmatched: 3.

This clonotype was counted at least ten times. The chain is built from TRBV5-1 and TRBJ2-1; no firm D call. The CDR3 consists of 15 residues. V gave up 0 bases and J gave up 4 bases, with 11 bases separating them. Germline V gene lookup returns CDR1 SGHRS and CDR2 YFSETQ. The CDR3 here is CASSLAVVSYNEQFF. The CDR3 bases are TGCGCCAGCAGCTTGGCCGTGGTGTCTTACAATGAGCAGTTCTTC. Using reference TRBV5-1 and TRBJ2-1 for the parts outside the CDR3, the full variable domain is KAGVTQTPRYLIKTRGQQVTLSCSPISGHRSVSWYQQTPGQGLQFLFEYFSETQRNKGNFPGRFSGRQFSNSRSEMNVSTLELGDSALYLCASSLAVVSYNEQFFGPGTRLTVL.

This clonotype was observed many times. The V gene is TRBV20-1, the J gene TRBJ2-7, with D maybe TRBD2 (6 bases). The CDR3 length is 14 residues. Trimming left V 6 bases short and J 5 bases short, with 20 bases between. Germline-derived CDR1 and CDR2 are DFQATT and SNEGSKA (reference sequence). The CDR3 DNA reads TGCAGTGCAGACCTCAACCGGGAGCTCGACGAGCAGTACTTC. As protein: CSADLNRELDEQYF.

J is TRBJ2-1 and V is TRBV29-1; 7 bases align to TRBD2. Unmatched junction bases numbered 6, after V lost 2 bases and J lost 5 bases. The V gene's germline CDR1 is SQVTM and CDR2 ANQGSEA. The CDR3 has 14 residues. Here the CDR3 DNA reads TGCAGCGTTGAATGGCTAGCGGCCAACAATGAGCAGTTCTTC. Translating it yields CSVEWLAANNEQFF.

This clonotype was detected ten times or more. This rearrangement joins TRBV7-2 to TRBJ2-1; the D gene could be TRBD1 or TRBD2 (5 bases each). Germline values: CDR1 SGHTA, CDR2 FQGNSA. This CDR3 has 15 residues. Trimming removed 5 bases from V and 4 bases from J, with 15 bases in between. CDR3 sequence: CASSRPRGQYNEQFF. In DNA, the CDR3 is TGTGCCAGCAGCAGGCCCCGGGGCCAATACAATGAGCAGTTCTTC.

The sample holds a few counts of this clonotype. V and J are TRBV13 and TRBJ2-1; 8 nucleotides match TRBD2. Germline values: CDR1 PRHDT, CDR2 FYEKMQ (reference sequence). The trim removed 5 bases at V and 3 bases at J, leaving 15 bases unmatched. This CDR3 region has 18 residues. The DNA for the CDR3 is TGTGCCAGCAGCGGGGGGGAGCTTCTAGCGGGCGACTACAATGAGCAGTTCTTC. Its translation: CASSGGELLAGDYNEQFF.

This clonotype was recorded many times. J is TRBJ2-1 and V is TRBV5-6; 9 positions match TRBD2. Germline lookup yields CDR1 SGHDT and CDR2 YYEEEE. The CDR3 has 15 amino acids. Trimming took 2 bases from V and 4 from J; bases not matched to a gene: 4. This chain's CDR3 is CASSLTLAGYNEQFF. CDR3 coding DNA: TGTGCCAGCAGCTTAACGCTAGCGGGATACAATGAGCAGTTCTTC.

In its sample, this clonotype was seen many times. The CDR3: CSARGGTGRGYEQYF. For the CDR3, the DNA is TGCAGTGCTAGAGGAGGCACAGGGAGGGGTTACGAGCAGTACTTC. This chain links TRBV20-1 with TRBJ2-7, with D perhaps TRBD2 (7 bases). CDR3 length equals 15 residues. In germline, CDR1 is DFQATT, CDR2 SNEGSKA (reference sequence). The germline V and J ends were trimmed by 1 base and 4 bases, with 17 bases remaining between them.

In its sample, this clonotype was seen many times. The chain is built from TRBV30 and TRBJ2-1, with no clear D. This CDR3 spans 14 amino acids. The germline gives CDR1 GTSNPN, CDR2 SVGIG (reference sequence). Trimming removed 0 bases at V and 4 bases at J, with 10 bases between. CDR3 coding DNA: TGTGCCTGGAGTGTATTGAAGTCATACAATGAGCAGTTCTTC. Amino acids: CAWSVLKSYNEQFF.